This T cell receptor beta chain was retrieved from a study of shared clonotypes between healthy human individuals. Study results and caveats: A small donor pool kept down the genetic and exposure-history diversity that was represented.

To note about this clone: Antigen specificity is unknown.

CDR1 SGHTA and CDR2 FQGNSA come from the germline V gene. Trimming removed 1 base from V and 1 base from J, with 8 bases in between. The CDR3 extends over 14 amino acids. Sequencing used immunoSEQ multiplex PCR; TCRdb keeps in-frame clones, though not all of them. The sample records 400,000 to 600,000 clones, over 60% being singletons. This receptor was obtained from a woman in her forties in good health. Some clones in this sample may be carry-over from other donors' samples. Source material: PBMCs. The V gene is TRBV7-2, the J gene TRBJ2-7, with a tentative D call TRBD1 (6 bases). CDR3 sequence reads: CASSLGTASYEQYF. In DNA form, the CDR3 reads TGTGCCAGCAGCTTAGGGACAGCTTCCTACGAGCAGTACTTC.